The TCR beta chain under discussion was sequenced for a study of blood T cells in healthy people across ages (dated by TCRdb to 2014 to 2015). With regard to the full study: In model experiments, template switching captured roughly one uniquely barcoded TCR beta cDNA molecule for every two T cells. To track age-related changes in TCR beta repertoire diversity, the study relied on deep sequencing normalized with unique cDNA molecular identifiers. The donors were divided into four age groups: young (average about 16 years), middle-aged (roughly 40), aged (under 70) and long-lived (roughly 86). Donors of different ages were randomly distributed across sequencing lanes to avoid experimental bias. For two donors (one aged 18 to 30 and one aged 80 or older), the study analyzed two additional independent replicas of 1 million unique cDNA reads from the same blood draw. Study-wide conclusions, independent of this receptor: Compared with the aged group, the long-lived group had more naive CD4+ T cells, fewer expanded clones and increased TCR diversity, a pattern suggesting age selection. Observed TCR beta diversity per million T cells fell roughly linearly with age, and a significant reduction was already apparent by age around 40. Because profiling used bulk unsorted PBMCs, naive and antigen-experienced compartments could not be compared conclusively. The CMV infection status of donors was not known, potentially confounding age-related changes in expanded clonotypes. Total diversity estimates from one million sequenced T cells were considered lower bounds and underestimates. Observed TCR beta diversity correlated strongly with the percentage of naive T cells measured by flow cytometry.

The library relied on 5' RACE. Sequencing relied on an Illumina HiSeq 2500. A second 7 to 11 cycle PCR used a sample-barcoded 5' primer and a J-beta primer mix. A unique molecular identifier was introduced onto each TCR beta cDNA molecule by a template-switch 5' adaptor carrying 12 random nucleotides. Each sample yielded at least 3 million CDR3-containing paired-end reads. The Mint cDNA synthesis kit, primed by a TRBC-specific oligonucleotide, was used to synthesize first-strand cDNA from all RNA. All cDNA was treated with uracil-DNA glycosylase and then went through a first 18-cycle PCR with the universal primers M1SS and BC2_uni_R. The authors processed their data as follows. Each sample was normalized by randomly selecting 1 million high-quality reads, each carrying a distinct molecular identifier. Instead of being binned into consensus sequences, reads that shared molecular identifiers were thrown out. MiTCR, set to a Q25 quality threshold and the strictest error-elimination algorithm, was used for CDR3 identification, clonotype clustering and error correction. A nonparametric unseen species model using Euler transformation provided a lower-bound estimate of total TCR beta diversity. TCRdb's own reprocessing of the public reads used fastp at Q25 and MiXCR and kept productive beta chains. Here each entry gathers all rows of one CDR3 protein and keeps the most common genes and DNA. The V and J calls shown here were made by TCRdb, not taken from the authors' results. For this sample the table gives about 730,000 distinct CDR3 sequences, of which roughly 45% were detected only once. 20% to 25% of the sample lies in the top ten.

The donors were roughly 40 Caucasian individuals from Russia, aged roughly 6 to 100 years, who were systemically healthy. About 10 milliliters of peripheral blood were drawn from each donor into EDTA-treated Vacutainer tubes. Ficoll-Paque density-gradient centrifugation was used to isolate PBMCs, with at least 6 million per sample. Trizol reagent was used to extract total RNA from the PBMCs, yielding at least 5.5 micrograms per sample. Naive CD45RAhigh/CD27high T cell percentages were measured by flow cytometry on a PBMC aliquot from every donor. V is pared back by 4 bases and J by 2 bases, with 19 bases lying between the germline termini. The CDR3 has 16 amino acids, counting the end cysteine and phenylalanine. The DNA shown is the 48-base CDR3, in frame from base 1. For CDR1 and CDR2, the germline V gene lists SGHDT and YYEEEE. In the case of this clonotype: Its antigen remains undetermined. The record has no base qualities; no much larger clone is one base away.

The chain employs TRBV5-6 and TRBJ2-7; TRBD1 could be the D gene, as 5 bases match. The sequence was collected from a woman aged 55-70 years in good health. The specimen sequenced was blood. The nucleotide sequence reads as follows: TGTGCCAGCAGCCCCCTTGGGGCAACCGAAACCTACGAGCAGTACTTC. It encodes CASSPLGATETYEQYF.